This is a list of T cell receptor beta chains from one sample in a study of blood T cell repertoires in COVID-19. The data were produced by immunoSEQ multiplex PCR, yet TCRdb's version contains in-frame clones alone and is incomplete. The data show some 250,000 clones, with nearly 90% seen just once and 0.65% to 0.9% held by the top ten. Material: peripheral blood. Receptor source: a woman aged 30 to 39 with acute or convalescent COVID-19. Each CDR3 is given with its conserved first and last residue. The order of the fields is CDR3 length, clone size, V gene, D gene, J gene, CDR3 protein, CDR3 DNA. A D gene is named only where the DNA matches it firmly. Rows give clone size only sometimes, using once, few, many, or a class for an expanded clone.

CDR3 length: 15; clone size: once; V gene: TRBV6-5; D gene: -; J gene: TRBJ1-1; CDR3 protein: CASSYVAARSTEAFF; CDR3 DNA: TGTGCCAGCAGTTATGTGGCAGCGAGAAGCACTGAAGCTTTCTTT
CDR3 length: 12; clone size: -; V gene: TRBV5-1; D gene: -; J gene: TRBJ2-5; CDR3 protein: CASRHNQETQYF; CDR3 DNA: TGCGCCAGCAGGCACAACCAAGAGACCCAGTACTTC
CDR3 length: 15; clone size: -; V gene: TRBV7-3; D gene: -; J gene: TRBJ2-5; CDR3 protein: CASSLGGSGGETQYF; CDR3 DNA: TGTGCCAGCAGCTTAGGGGGCTCAGGCGGAGAGACCCAGTACTTC
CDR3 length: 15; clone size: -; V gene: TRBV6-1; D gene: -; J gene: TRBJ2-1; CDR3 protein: CASSERGRSYNEQFF; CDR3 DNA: TGTGCCAGCAGTGAACGAGGGCGCTCCTACAATGAGCAGTTCTTC
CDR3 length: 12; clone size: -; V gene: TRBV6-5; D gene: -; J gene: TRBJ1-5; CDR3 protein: CASRGRVEPQHF; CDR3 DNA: TGTGCCAGCAGGGGGCGCGTGGAGCCCCAGCATTTT
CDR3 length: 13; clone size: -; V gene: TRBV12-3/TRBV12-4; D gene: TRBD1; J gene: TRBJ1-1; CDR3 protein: CASSRTGGDEAFF; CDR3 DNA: TGTGCCAGCAGTCGGACAGGGGGCGATGAAGCTTTCTTT
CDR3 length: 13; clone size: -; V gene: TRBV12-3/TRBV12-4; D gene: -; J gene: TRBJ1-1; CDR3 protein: CASTPIPRTEAFF; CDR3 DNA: TGTGCCAGCACCCCAATCCCCCGGACTGAAGCTTTCTTT
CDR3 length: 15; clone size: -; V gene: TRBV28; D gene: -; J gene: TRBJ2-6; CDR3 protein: CASSLGGSGANVLTF; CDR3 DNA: TGTGCCAGCAGTTTAGGAGGCTCTGGGGCCAACGTCCTGACTTTC
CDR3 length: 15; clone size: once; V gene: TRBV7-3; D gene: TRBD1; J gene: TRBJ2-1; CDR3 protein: CASSNQGQGFNEQFF; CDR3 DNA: TGTGCCAGCAGCAACCAGGGACAGGGGTTCAATGAGCAGTTCTTC
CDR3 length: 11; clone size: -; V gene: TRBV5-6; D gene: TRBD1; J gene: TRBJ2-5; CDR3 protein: CASSKDRTSYF; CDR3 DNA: TGTGCCAGCAGCAAGGACAGGACCTCGTACTTC
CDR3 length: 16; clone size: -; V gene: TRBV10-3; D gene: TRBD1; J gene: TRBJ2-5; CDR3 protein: CAIRSTGTGGLGTQYF; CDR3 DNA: TGTGCCATCAGAAGCACCGGGACAGGGGGGTTAGGGACCCAGTACTTC
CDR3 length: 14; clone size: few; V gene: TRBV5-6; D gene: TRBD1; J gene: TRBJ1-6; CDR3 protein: CASSHRDRGSPLHF; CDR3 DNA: TGTGCCAGCAGCCACCGGGACAGGGGTTCACCCCTCCACTTT
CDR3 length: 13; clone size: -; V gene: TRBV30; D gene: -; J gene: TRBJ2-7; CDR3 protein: CAWSGHRNFEQYF; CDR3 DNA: TGTGCCTGGAGCGGCCACAGGAATTTCGAGCAGTACTTC
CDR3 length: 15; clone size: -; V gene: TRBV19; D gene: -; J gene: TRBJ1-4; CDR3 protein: CASSMYSSTNEKLFF; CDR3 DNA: TGTGCCAGTAGTATGTATTCCTCAACTAATGAAAAACTGTTTTTT
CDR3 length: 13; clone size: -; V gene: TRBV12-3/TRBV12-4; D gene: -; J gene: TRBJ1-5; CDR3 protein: CASSFRVSEGQHF; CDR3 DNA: TGTGCCAGCAGTTTTCGGGTATCGGAAGGTCAGCATTTT
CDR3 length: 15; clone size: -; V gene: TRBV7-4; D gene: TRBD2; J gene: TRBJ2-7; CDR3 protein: CASSLKVSGGYEQYF; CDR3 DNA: TGTGCCAGCAGCTTAAAAGTAAGCGGGGGGTACGAGCAGTACTTC
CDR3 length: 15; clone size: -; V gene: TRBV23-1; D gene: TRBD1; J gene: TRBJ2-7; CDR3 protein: CASSQSGTGSYEQYF; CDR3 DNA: TGCGCCAGCAGTCAAAGTGGGACAGGGTCCTACGAGCAGTACTTC
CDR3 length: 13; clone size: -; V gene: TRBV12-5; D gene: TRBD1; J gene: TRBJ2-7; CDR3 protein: CASGLTGVGEQYF; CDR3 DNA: TGTGCTAGTGGTCTAACAGGGGTAGGCGAGCAGTACTTC
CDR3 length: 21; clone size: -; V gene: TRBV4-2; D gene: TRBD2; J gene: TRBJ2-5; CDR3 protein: CASSQDKPRTTSGSSRETQYF; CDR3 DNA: TGTGCCAGCAGCCAAGACAAGCCTCGGACTACTAGCGGGAGTTCCCGTGAGACCCAGTACTTC
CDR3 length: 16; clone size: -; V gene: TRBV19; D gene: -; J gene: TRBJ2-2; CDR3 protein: CASSMRVQVNTGELFF; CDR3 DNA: TGTGCCAGTAGTATGAGGGTTCAGGTGAACACCGGGGAGCTGTTTTTT
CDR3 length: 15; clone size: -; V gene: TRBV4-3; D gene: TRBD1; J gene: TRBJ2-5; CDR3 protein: CASSRRTGPQETQYF; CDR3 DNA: TGCGCCAGCAGCCGCCGGACAGGCCCCCAAGAGACCCAGTACTTC
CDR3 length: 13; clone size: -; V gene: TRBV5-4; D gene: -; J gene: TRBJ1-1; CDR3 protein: CASSLEQLSEAFF; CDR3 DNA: TGTGCCAGCAGCTTGGAACAGCTCTCTGAAGCTTTCTTT
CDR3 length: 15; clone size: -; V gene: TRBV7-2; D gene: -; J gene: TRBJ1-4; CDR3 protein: CASSTTGGSNEKLFF; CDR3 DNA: TGTGCCAGCAGCACCACTGGGGGCTCTAATGAAAAACTGTTTTTT
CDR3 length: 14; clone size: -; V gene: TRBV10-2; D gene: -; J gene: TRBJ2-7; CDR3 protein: CASSDGGSSYEQYF; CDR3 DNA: TGCGCCAGCAGTGATGGGGGCAGCTCCTACGAGCAGTACTTC
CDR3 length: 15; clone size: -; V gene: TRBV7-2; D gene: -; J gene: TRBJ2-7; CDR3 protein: CASSPLGGVFDEQYF; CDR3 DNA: TGTGCCAGCAGCCCGCTGGGGGGAGTCTTCGACGAGCAGTACTTC
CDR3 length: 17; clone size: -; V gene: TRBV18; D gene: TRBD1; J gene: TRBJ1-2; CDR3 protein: CASSPLQGFGLNYGYTF; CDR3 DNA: TGTGCCAGCTCACCCCTACAGGGGTTCGGGCTAAACTATGGCTACACCTTC
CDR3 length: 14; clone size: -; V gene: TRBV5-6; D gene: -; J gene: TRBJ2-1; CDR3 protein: CASSFGTRDDEQFF; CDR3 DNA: TGTGCCAGCAGCTTTGGGACACGGGACGATGAGCAGTTCTTC
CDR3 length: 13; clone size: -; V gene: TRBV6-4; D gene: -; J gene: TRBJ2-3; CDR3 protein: CASSIKWGGDQYF; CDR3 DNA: TGTGCCAGCAGTATAAAATGGGGAGGCGACCAGTATTTT
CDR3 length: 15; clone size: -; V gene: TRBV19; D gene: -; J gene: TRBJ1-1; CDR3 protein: CASSNSRTGDYEAFF; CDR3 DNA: TGTGCCAGTAGTAACTCTCGGACCGGGGACTATGAAGCTTTCTTT
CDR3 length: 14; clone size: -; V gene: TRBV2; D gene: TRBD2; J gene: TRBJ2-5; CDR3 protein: CASRLREAQETQYF; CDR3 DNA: TGTGCCAGCAGATTGCGGGAGGCTCAAGAGACCCAGTACTTC
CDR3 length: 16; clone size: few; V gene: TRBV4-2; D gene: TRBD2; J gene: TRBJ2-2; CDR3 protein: CASSQVASGSTGELFF; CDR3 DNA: TGTGCCAGCAGCCAAGTGGCTAGCGGGAGCACCGGGGAGCTGTTTTTT
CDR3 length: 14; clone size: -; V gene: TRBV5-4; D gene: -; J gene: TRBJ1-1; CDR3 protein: CASSLPRGNTEAFF; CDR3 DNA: TGTGCCAGCAGCTTGCCCAGGGGTAACACTGAAGCTTTCTTT
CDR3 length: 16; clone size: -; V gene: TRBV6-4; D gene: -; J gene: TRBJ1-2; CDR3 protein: CASRPDGSASNYGYTF; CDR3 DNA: TGTGCCAGCAGACCGGACGGGAGTGCCTCTAACTATGGCTACACCTTC
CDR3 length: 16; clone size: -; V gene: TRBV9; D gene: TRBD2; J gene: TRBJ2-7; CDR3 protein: CASSVGKLAASYEQYF; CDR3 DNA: TGTGCCAGCAGCGTGGGTAAACTAGCGGCCTCCTACGAGCAGTACTTC
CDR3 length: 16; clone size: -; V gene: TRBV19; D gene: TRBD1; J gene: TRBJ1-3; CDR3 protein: CASNAGGDHSGNTIYF; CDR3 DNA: TGTGCCAGTAATGCAGGGGGCGACCACTCTGGAAACACCATATATTTT
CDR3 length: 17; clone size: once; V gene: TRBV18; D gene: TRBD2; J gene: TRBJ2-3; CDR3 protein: CASSPRLADPPTDTQYF; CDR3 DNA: TGTGCCAGCTCTCCAAGACTAGCGGACCCTCCCACAGATACGCAGTATTTT
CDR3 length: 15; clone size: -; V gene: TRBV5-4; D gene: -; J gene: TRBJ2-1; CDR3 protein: CASTTPFSGYNEQFF; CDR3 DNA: TGTGCCAGCACCACACCGTTTAGCGGATACAATGAGCAGTTCTTC
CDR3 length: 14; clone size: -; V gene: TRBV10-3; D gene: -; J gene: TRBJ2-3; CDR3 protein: CAISDYNGADTQYF; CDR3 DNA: TGTGCCATCAGTGATTACAACGGAGCAGATACGCAGTATTTT
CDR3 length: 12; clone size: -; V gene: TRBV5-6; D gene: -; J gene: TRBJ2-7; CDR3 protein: CASSSVRYEQYF; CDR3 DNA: TGTGCCAGCAGCTCGGTCCGCTACGAGCAGTACTTC
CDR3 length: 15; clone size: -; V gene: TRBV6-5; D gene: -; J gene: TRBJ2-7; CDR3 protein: CASKDEAGSSYEQYF; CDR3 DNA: TGTGCCAGCAAAGACGAGGCGGGATCATCCTACGAGCAGTACTTC
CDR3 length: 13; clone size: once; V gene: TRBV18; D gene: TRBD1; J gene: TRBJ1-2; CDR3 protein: CASSPGTGFGYTF; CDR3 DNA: TGTGCCAGCTCGCCCGGGACAGGGTTCGGCTACACCTTC
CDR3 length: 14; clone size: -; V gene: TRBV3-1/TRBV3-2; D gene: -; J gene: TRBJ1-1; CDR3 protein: CASSQGPGGTEAFF; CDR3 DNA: TGTGCCAGCAGCCAAGGTCCGGGGGGGACTGAAGCTTTCTTT
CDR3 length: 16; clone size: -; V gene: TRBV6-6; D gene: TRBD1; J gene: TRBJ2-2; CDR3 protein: CASSSDQNRGTGELFF; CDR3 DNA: TGTGCCAGCAGTTCGGACCAAAACAGGGGGACCGGGGAGCTGTTTTTT
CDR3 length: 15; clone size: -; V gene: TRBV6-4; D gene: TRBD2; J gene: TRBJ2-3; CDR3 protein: CASSDSNSGVDTQYF; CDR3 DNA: TGTGCCAGCAGTGACTCGAATAGCGGGGTAGATACGCAGTATTTT
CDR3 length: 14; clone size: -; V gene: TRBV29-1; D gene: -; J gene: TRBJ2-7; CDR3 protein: CSVEFFGQTYEQYF; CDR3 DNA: TGCAGCGTTGAGTTCTTTGGACAGACCTACGAGCAGTACTTC
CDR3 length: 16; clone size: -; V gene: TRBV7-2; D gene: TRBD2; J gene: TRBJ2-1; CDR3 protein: CASSSGIQRGYNEQFF; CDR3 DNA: TGTGCCAGCAGCTCCGGAATCCAGCGGGGTTACAATGAGCAGTTCTTC
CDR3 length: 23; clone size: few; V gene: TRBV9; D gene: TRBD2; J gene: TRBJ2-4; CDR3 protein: CASSVCGRGNVLGREEAKNIQYF; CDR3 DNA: TGTGCCAGCAGCGTATGCGGCAGGGGAAACGTGTTGGGGCGGGAGGAAGCCAAAAACATTCAGTACTTC
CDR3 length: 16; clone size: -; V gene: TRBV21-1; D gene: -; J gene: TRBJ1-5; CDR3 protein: CASSLCTGDSNQPQHF; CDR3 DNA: TGTGCCAGCAGCCTTTGTACAGGGGATAGCAATCAGCCCCAGCATTTT
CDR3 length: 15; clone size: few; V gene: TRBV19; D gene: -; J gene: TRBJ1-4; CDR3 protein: CASKDAGRPNEKLFF; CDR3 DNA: TGTGCCAGTAAGGATGCAGGGCGACCTAATGAAAAACTGTTTTTT
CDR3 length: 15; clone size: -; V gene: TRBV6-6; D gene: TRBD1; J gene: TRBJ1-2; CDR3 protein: CASSYGDSPSWGYTF; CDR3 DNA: TGTGCCAGCAGTTACGGGGACAGCCCAAGTTGGGGCTACACCTTC
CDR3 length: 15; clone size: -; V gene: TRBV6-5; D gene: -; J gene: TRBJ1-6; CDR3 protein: CASSFNRVSGSPLHF; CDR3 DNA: TGTGCCAGCAGTTTCAACAGGGTTTCGGGTTCACCCCTCCACTTT
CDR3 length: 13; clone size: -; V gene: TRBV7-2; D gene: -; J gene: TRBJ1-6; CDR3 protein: CASSLGENSPLHF; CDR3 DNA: TGTGCCAGCAGCTTAGGCGAGAATTCACCCCTCCACTTT